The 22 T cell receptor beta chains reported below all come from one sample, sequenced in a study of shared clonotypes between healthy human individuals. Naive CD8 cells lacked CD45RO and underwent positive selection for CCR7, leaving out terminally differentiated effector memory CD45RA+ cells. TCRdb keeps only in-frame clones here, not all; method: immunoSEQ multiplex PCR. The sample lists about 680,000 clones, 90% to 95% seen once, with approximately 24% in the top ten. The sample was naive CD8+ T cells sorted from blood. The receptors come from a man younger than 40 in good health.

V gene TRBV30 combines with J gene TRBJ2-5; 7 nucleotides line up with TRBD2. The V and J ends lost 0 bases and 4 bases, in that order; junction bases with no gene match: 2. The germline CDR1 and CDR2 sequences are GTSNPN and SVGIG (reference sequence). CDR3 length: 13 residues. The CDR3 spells CAWSVAGRETQYF. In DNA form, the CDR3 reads TGTGCCTGGAGTGTAGCGGGGCGAGAGACCCAGTACTTC.

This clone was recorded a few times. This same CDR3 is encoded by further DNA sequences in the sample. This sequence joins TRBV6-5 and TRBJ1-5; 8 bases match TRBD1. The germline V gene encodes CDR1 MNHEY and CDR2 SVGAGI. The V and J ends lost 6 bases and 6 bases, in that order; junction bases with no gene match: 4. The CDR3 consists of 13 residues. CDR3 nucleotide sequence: TGTGCCAGCAGCGGACAGGGAAGTCAGCCCCAGCATTTT. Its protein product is CASSGQGSQPQHF.

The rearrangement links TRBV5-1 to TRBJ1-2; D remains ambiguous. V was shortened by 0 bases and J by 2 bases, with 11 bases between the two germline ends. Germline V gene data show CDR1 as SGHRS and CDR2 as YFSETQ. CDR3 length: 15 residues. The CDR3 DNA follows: TGCGCCAGCAGCTTGGTTGCAGGTAACAACTATGGCTACACCTTC. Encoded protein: CASSLVAGNNYGYTF.

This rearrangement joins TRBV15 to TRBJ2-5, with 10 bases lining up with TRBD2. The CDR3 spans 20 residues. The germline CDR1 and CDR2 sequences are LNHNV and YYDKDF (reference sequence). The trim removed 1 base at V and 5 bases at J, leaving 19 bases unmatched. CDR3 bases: TGTGCCACCAGCAGAGCCGGGCTAGCGGGAGATCGGAGGGAATGGGAGACCCAGTACTTC. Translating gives CATSRAGLAGDRREWETQYF.

CDR3 sequence: CASSPTGSEQFF. The CDR3 DNA sequence: TGTGCCAGCAGCCCGACAGGGTCAGAGCAGTTCTTC. The chain joins TRBV7-9 to TRBJ2-1; TRBD1 agrees at 7 bases. This CDR3 has 12 amino acids. With V trimmed by 5 bases and J by 10 bases, 5 bases remained unmatched. Germline CDR1 is SEHNR and CDR2 is FQNEAQ (reference sequence).

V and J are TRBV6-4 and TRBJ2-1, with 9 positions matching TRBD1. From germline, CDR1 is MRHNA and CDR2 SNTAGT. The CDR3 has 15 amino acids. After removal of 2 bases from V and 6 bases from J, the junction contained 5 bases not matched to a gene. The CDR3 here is CASSDPGQGGNEQFF. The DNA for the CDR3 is TGTGCCAGCAGTGACCCGGGACAGGGCGGCAATGAGCAGTTCTTC.

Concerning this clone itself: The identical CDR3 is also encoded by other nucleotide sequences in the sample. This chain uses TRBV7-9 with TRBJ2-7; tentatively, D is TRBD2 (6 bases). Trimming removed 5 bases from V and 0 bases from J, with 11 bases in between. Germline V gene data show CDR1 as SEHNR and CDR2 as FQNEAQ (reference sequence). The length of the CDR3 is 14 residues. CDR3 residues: CASSDSGSSYEQYF. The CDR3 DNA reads TGTGCCAGCAGCGATAGCGGTAGCTCCTACGAGCAGTACTTC.

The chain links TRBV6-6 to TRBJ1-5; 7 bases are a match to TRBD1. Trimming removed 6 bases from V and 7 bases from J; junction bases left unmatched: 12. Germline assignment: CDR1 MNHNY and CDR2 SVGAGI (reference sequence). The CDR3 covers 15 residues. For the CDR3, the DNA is TGTGCCAGCAGAACAGGGGCTTTACGTGGGCAGCCCCAGCATTTT. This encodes CASRTGALRGQPQHF.

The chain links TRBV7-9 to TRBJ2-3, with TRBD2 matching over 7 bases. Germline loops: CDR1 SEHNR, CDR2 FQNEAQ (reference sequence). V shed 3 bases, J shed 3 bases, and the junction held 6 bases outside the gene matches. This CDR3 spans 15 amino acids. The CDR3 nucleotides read TGTGCCAGCAGCTTCAGCGGGGTAACAACAGATACGCAGTATTTT. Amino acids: CASSFSGVTTDTQYF.

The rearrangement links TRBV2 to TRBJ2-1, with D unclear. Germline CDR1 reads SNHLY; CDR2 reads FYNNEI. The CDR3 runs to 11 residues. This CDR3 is CGVLKDNEQFF. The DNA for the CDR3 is TGTGGGGTATTAAAGGACAATGAGCAGTTCTTC.

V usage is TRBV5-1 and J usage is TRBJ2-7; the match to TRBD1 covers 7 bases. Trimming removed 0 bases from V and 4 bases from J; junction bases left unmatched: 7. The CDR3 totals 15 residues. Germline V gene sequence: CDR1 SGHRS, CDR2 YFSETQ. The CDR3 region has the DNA TGCGCCAGCAGCTTGGGACCCGGGACAGCATACGAGCAGTACTTC. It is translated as CASSLGPGTAYEQYF. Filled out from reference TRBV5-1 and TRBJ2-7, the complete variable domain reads KAGVTQTPRYLIKTRGQQVTLSCSPISGHRSVSWYQQTPGQGLQFLFEYFSETQRNKGNFPGRFSGRQFSNSRSEMNVSTLELGDSALYLCASSLGPGTAYEQYFGPGTRLTVT.

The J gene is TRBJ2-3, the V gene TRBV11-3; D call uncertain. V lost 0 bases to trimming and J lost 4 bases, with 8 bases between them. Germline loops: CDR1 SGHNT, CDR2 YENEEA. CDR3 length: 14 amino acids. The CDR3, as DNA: TGTGCCAGCAGCTTAGATGCTCGAGCAGATACGCAGTATTTT. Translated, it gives CASSLDARADTQYF. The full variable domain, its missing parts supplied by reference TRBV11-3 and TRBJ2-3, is EAGVVQSPRYKIIEKKQPVAFWCNPISGHNTLYWYLQNLGQGPELLIRYENEEAVDDSQLPKDRFSAERLKGVDSTLKIQPAELGDSAVYLCASSLDARADTQYFGPGTRLTVL.

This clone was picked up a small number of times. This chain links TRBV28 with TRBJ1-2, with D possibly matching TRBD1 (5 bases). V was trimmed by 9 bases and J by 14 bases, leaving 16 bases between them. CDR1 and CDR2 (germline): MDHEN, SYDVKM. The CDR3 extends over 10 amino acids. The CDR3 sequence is CASGARVLTF. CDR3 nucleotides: TGTGCCAGTGGGGCGCGAGTATTGACCTTC.

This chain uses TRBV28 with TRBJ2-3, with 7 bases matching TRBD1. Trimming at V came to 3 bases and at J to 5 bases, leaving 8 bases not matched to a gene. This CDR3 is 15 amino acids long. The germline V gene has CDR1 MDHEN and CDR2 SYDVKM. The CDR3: CASSFPQGVGDTQYF. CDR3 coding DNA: TGTGCCAGCAGTTTCCCGCAGGGGGTAGGAGATACGCAGTATTTT.

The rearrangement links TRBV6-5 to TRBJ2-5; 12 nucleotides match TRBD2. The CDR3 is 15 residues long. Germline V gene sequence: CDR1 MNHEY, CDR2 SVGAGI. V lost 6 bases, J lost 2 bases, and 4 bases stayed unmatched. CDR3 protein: CASSLGTSGQETQYF. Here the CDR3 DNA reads TGTGCCAGCAGCCTTGGGACTAGCGGGCAAGAGACCCAGTACTTC.

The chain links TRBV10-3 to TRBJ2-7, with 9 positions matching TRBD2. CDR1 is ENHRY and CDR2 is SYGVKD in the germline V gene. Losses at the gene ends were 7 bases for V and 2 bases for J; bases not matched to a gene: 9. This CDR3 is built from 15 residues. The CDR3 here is CAINEGASGAYEQYF. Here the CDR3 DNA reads TGTGCCATCAACGAAGGGGCTAGCGGGGCCTACGAGCAGTACTTC.

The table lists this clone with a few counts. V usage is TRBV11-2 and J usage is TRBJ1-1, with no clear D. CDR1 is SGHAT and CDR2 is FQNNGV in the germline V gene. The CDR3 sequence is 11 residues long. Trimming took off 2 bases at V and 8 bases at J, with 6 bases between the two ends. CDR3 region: CASSLTLEAFF. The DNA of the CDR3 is TGTGCCAGCAGCTTAACGTTGGAAGCTTTCTTT.

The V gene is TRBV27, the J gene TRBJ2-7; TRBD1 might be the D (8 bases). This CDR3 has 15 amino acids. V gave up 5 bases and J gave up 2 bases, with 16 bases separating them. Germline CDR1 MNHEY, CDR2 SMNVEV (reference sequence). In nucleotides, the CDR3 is TGTGCCAGCAGTCCGAGCGGGACAGGAACCTACGAGCAGTACTTC. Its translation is CASSPSGTGTYEQYF.

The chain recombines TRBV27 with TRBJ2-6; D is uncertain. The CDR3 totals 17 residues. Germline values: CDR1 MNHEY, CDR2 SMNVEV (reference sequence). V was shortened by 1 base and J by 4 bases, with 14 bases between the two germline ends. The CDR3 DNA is TGTGCCAGCAGTTTATACCCCCGGTCTTCAGGGGCCAACGTCCTGACTTTC. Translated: CASSLYPRSSGANVLTF.

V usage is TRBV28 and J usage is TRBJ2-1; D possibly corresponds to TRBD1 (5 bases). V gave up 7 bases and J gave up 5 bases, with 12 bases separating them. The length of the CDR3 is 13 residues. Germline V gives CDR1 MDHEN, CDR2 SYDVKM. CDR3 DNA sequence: TGTGCCAGCAAGGAAACAGGACACAATGAGCAGTTCTTC. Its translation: CASKETGHNEQFF.

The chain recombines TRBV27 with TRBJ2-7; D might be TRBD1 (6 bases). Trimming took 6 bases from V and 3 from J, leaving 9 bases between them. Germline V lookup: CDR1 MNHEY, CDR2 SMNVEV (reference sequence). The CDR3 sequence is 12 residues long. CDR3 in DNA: TGTGCCAGCAGACAGGGTCACTACGAGCAGTACTTC. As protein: CASRQGHYEQYF.

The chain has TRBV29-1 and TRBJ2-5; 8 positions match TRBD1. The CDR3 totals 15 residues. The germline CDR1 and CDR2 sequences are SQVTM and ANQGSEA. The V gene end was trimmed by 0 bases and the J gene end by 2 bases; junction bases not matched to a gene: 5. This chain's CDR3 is CSVEDPGQEQETQYF. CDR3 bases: TGCAGCGTTGAAGATCCGGGACAGGAGCAAGAGACCCAGTACTTC.